These T cell receptor beta chains were read from a single sample in a study of OX40 agonist ivuxolimab in advanced cancers. Measured with immunoSEQ multiplex PCR; TCRdb has only the in-frame clones, and not every one. The sample has about 43,000 clones, roughly 93% seen once. The input for sequencing was CD4+ or CD8+ T cells sorted from blood, taken in a trial of the OX40 agonist ivuxolimab. The receptor set was obtained from an adult with an advanced solid tumor such as melanoma, head and neck, liver or kidney cancer. Both conserved end residues are part of each CDR3. The D gene is left open where the match is weak. Clone sizes are given selectively: once, few, many, or a class where the clone is expanded.

J: TRBJ2-7
D: NA
V: TRBV19
size: NA
DNA: TGTGCCAGTAGTATAGCCAGCCGATACGAGCAGTACTTC
CDR3: CASSIASRYEQYF

J: TRBJ2-5
D: TRBD1
V: TRBV7-8
size: NA
DNA: TGTGCCAGCAGCCCCCGGACAGGGGTGGGCCAAGAGACCCAGTACTTC
CDR3: CASSPRTGVGQETQYF

J: TRBJ2-2
D: NA
V: TRBV19
size: once
DNA: TGTGCCAGTAGATTCCCACAGGGAGGGAATAACGGGGAGCTGTTTTTT
CDR3: CASRFPQGGNNGELFF

J: TRBJ2-1
D: TRBD1
V: TRBV29-1
size: once
DNA: TGCAGCGTTCAAGGACAGGAGAGATACAATGAGCAGTTCTTC
CDR3: CSVQGQERYNEQFF

J: TRBJ2-7
D: NA
V: TRBV5-1
size: NA
DNA: TGCGCCAGCAGCTTGGATCGGTGGGGCGGCTCCTACGAGCAGTACTTC
CDR3: CASSLDRWGGSYEQYF

J: TRBJ2-5
D: NA
V: TRBV28
size: NA
DNA: TGTGCCAGCAGTTTAGCGGGGGCATATCAAGAGACCCAGTACTTC
CDR3: CASSLAGAYQETQYF

J: TRBJ1-1
D: NA
V: TRBV28
size: NA
DNA: TGTGCCAGCAGTTTGTCTCCTAGGTCTGAAGCTTTCTTT
CDR3: CASSLSPRSEAFF

J: TRBJ1-1
D: NA
V: TRBV7-6
size: NA
DNA: TGTGCCAGCAGCCTTCAGGGCGGCACTGAAGCTTTCTTT
CDR3: CASSLQGGTEAFF

J: TRBJ2-7
D: NA
V: TRBV11-2
size: NA
DNA: TGTGCCAGCAGCTTAGAATGGACCCTATCCTACGAGCAGTACTTC
CDR3: CASSLEWTLSYEQYF

J: TRBJ2-7
D: NA
V: TRBV28
size: NA
DNA: TGTGCCAGCAGTTCCCCCCCCGAGCAGTACTTC
CDR3: CASSSPPEQYF

J: TRBJ2-3
D: TRBD2
V: TRBV7-6
size: NA
DNA: TGTGCCAGCAGCTCGCGACTAGCGGGAGGCACAGATACGCAGTATTTT
CDR3: CASSSRLAGGTDTQYF

J: TRBJ2-1
D: NA
V: TRBV27
size: few
DNA: TGTGCCAGCAGTTTATCGGCTAGCTTTGGCAATGAGCAGTTCTTC
CDR3: CASSLSASFGNEQFF

J: TRBJ1-1
D: NA
V: TRBV2
size: NA
DNA: TGTGCCACATTAGGAGGGAGGAAGACGAACACTGAAGCTTTCTTT
CDR3: CATLGGRKTNTEAFF

J: TRBJ2-2
D: NA
V: TRBV4-1
size: NA
DNA: TGCGCCAGCAGCCACCGGATTTGGTGGGACACCGGGGAGCTGTTTTTT
CDR3: CASSHRIWWDTGELFF

J: TRBJ2-7
D: NA
V: TRBV15
size: NA
DNA: TGTGCCACCAGCAGGGCATTGGGACCGTCCTACGAGCAGTACTTC
CDR3: CATSRALGPSYEQYF

J: TRBJ2-7
D: TRBD1
V: TRBV2
size: NA
DNA: TGTGCCAGCAGGGGCAGGGGGCCTTACGAGCAGTACTTC
CDR3: CASRGRGPYEQYF

J: TRBJ2-3
D: NA
V: TRBV2
size: NA
DNA: TGTGCCAGCAGTGACTTCTCATCCGATACGCAGTATTTT
CDR3: CASSDFSSDTQYF

J: TRBJ2-5
D: TRBD2
V: TRBV2
size: medium-sized
DNA: TGTGCCAGCAGTGAAGCGCGAGCGGGGAGGGGAGAGACCCAGTACTTC
CDR3: CASSEARAGRGETQYF

J: TRBJ2-3
D: NA
V: TRBV6-1
size: NA
DNA: TGTGCCAGCAGCGACCGAGGGGATACGCAGTATTTT
CDR3: CASSDRGDTQYF

J: TRBJ2-2
D: NA
V: TRBV28
size: NA
DNA: TGTGCCAGCAGTATGGGGAGAGCGGCCGGGGAGCTGTTTTTT
CDR3: CASSMGRAAGELFF

J: TRBJ1-2
D: TRBD1
V: TRBV28
size: NA
DNA: TGTGCCAGCACTGACAGGGGGGTTGGCTACACCTTC
CDR3: CASTDRGVGYTF

J: TRBJ1-6
D: NA
V: TRBV30
size: NA
DNA: TGTGCCTGGATGACCCCCGAGGCCCGGTCCCTCCACTTT
CDR3: CAWMTPEARSLHF

J: TRBJ2-5
D: NA
V: TRBV5-5
size: NA
DNA: TGTGCCAGCAGCTTGGTTCCGACAGGACAAGAGACCCAGTACTTC
CDR3: CASSLVPTGQETQYF

J: TRBJ2-5
D: TRBD2
V: TRBV15
size: NA
DNA: TGTGCCACCAGCAGAGATACAGGACTAGCGGGGGAAGAGACCCAGTACTTC
CDR3: CATSRDTGLAGEETQYF

J: TRBJ1-1
D: NA
V: TRBV5-5
size: NA
DNA: TGTGCCAGCAGCTTATTTACCGGCGGCGGCACTGAAGCTTTCTTT
CDR3: CASSLFTGGGTEAFF

J: TRBJ1-5
D: TRBD1
V: TRBV5-5
size: NA
DNA: TGTGCCAGCAGCTGGACTCCGGGGACAGGGTCGAGTGGCAATCAGCCCCAGCATTTT
CDR3: CASSWTPGTGSSGNQPQHF

J: TRBJ2-7
D: NA
V: TRBV29-1
size: NA
DNA: TGCAGCGTTGAATCGAAAGAGGACTACGAGCAGTACTTC
CDR3: CSVESKEDYEQYF

J: TRBJ2-3
D: NA
V: TRBV5-4
size: once
DNA: TGTGCCAGCAGCTTGGAGGGGAACACAGATACGCAGTATTTT
CDR3: CASSLEGNTDTQYF

J: TRBJ1-6
D: NA
V: TRBV19
size: NA
DNA: TGTGCCAGTAGTATTGGGCAACTTAATTCACCCCTCCACTTT
CDR3: CASSIGQLNSPLHF

J: TRBJ2-5
D: TRBD1
V: TRBV6-5
size: NA
DNA: TGTGCCAGCAGTTACTCCGGGACAGGAGAGACCCAGTACTTC
CDR3: CASSYSGTGETQYF

J: TRBJ1-1
D: NA
V: TRBV19
size: NA
DNA: TGTGCCAGTAGTAGGGGTTTAATCACTGAAGCTTTCTTT
CDR3: CASSRGLITEAFF

J: TRBJ2-2
D: NA
V: TRBV15
size: NA
DNA: TGTGCCACCAGCAGAGACGGGGGAGCAACCGGGGAGCTGTTTTTT
CDR3: CATSRDGGATGELFF

J: TRBJ1-1
D: NA
V: TRBV30
size: NA
DNA: TGTGCCTGTACATTTACGGGTTTTGACACTGAAGCTTTCTTT
CDR3: CACTFTGFDTEAFF

J: TRBJ2-7
D: NA
V: TRBV5-4
size: NA
DNA: TGTGCCAGCAGCTTGGGCAGGAACCCTCTCTACGAGCAGTACTTC
CDR3: CASSLGRNPLYEQYF

J: TRBJ2-1
D: NA
V: TRBV5-1
size: NA
DNA: TGCGCCAGCAGCTTCGAGGGTTCCTACAATGAGCAGTTCTTC
CDR3: CASSFEGSYNEQFF

J: TRBJ1-2
D: TRBD1
V: TRBV4-1
size: NA
DNA: TGCGCCAGCAGCCCCGGACAGGCCCGGGGCTACACCTTC
CDR3: CASSPGQARGYTF

J: TRBJ2-5
D: TRBD1
V: TRBV7-7
size: NA
DNA: TGTGCCAGCAGCAACACAGGGGAGGAGACCCAGTACTTC
CDR3: CASSNTGEETQYF

J: TRBJ2-5
D: TRBD1
V: TRBV10-1
size: NA
DNA: TGCGCCAGCACCGGGACAGGGGGAGAGACCCAGTACTTC
CDR3: CASTGTGGETQYF

J: TRBJ2-5
D: TRBD2
V: TRBV19
size: NA
DNA: TGTGCCAGTAGTACCGGGACTAGCAGCCAAGAGACCCAGTACTTC
CDR3: CASSTGTSSQETQYF

J: TRBJ2-2
D: NA
V: TRBV5-1
size: NA
DNA: TGCGCCAGCAGCACCCCGGGGGCTATCGACACCGGGGAGCTGTTTTTT
CDR3: CASSTPGAIDTGELFF

J: TRBJ2-7
D: NA
V: TRBV13
size: NA
DNA: TGTGCCAGCAGCTTAGGAGTGGGGGCGGAGGAGCAGTACTTC
CDR3: CASSLGVGAEEQYF

J: TRBJ1-1
D: NA
V: TRBV27
size: once
DNA: TGTGCCAGCAGTTTATCTTCCCAAGGACCCATGAACACTGAAGCTTTCTTT
CDR3: CASSLSSQGPMNTEAFF